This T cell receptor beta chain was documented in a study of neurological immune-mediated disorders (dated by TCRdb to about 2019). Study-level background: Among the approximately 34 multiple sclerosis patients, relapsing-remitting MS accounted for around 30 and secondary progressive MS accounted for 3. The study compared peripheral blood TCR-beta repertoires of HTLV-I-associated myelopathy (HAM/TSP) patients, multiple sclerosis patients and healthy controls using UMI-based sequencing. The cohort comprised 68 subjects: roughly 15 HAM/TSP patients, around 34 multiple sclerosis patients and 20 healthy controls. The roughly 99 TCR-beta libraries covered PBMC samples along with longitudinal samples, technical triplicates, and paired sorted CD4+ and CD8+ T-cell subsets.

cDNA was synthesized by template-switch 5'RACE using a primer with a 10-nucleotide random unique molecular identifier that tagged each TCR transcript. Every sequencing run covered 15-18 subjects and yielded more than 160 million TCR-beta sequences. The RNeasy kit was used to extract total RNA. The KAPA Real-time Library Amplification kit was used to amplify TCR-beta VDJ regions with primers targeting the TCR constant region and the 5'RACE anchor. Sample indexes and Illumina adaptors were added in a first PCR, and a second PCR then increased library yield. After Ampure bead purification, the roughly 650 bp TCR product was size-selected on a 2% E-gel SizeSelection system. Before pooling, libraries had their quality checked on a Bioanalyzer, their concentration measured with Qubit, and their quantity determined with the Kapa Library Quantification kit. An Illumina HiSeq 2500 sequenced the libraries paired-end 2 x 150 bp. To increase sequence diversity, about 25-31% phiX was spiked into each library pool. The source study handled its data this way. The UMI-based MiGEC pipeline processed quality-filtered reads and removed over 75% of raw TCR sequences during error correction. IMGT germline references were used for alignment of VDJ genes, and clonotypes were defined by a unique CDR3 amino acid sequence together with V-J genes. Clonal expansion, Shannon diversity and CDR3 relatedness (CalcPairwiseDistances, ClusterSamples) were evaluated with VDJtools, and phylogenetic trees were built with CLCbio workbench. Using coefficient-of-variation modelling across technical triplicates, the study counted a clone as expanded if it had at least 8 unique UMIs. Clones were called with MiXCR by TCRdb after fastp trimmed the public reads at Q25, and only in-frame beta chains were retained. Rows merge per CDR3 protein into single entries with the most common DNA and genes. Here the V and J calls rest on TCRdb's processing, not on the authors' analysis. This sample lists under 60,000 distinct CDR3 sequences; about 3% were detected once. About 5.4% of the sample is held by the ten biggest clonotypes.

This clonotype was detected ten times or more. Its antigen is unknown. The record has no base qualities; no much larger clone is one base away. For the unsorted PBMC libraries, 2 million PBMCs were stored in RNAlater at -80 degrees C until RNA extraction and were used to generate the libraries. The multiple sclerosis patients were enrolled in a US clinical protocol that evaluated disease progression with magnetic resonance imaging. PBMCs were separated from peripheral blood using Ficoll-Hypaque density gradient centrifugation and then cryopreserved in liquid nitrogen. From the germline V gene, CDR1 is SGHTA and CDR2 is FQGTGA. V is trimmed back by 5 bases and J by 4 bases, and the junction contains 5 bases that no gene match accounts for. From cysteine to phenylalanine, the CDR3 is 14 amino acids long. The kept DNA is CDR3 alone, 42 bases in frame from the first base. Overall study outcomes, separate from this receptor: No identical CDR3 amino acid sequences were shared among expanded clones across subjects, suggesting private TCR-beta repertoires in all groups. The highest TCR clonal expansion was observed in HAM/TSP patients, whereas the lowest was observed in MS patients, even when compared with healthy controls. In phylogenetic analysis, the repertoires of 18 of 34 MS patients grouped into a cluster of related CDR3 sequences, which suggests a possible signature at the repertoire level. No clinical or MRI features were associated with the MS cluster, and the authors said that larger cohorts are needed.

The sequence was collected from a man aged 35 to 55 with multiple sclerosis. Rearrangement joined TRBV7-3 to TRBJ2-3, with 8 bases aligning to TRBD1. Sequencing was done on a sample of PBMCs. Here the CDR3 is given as CASSPTGEADTQYF. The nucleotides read TGTGCCAGCAGCCCGACAGGGGAGGCAGATACGCAGTATTTT. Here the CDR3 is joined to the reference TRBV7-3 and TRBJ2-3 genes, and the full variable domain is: GAGVSQTPSNKVTEKGKYVELRCDPISGHTALYWYRQSLGQGPEFLIYFQGTGAADDSGLPNDRFFAVRPEGSVSTLKIQRTERGDSAVYLCASSPTGEADTQYFGPGTRLTVL.